Below are 11 T cell receptor beta chains sequenced from a single sample in a study of blood T cell repertoires in COVID-19. TCRdb's table, derived via immunoSEQ multiplex PCR, lists solely in-frame clones and lacks some. The table shows approximately 54,000 clones, with roughly 83% occurring only once. The sequenced sample consisted of peripheral blood. The receptors derive from a human donor in a cohort sampled during active COVID-19.

The chain carries TRBV6-6 and TRBJ2-3; D is perhaps TRBD1 (5 bases). V was trimmed by 9 bases and J by 8 bases, leaving 15 bases between them. Germline CDR1 MNHNY, CDR2 SVGAGI (reference sequence). This CDR3 has 12 residues. The CDR3 nucleotides read TGTGCCAGTTTAAGGGTGGGGCTTACGCAGTATTTT. Translation: CASLRVGLTQYF.

V usage is TRBV19 and J usage is TRBJ1-2, with D unresolved. V gave up 8 bases and J gave up 3 bases, with 10 bases separating them. The CDR3 totals 12 residues. Germline assignment: CDR1 LNHDA and CDR2 SQIVND (reference sequence). The CDR3 DNA is TGTGCCAGTGGCCCTAGTGACTATGGCTACACCTTC. This encodes CASGPSDYGYTF.

This chain's CDR3 is CTSSQEWASGKLSSYNEQFF. Written as DNA, the CDR3 is TGCACCAGCAGCCAAGAATGGGCTAGCGGAAAACTGAGCTCCTACAATGAGCAGTTCTTC. The chain employs TRBV1 and TRBJ2-1; TRBD2 is taken as the D call from the table, unchecked against the DNA. TRBV1 is listed as a pseudogene. This CDR3 has 20 residues.

The chain recombines TRBV9 with TRBJ2-3, with 9 bases matching TRBD2. J was trimmed by 0 bases and V by 6 bases; bases with no gene match: 14. The CDR3 runs 18 residues. Germline assignment: CDR1 SGDLS and CDR2 YYNGEE. The CDR3: CASTSGDGGSSSTDTQYF. DNA of the CDR3: TGTGCCAGCACTAGCGGGGACGGAGGGTCGAGTAGCACAGATACGCAGTATTTT.

The chain is built from TRBV29-1 and TRBJ2-4; no clear D gene. Trimming pared 6 bases from V and 4 bases from J, leaving 7 bases between. Germline V gives CDR1 SQVTM, CDR2 ANQGSEA. CDR3 length: 11 residues. For the CDR3, the DNA is TGCAGCGTAACAGTAAAAAACATTCAGTACTTC. The encoded protein is CSVTVKNIQYF.

This clone was observed a single time. V is TRBV27 and J is TRBJ1-1; 8 bases fit TRBD1. The V gene's germline CDR1 is MNHEY and CDR2 SMNVEV (reference sequence). CDR3 size: 14 residues. Trimming at V came to 4 bases and at J to 7 bases, leaving 8 bases not matched to a gene. CDR3 in DNA: TGTGCCAGCAGTTGGGACAGGCTAAGGGGTGAAGCTTTCTTT. It is translated as CASSWDRLRGEAFF.

J is TRBJ1-6 and V is TRBV27; 7 positions match TRBD1. Germline lookup yields CDR1 MNHEY and CDR2 SMNVEV (reference sequence). The ends lost 3 bases at V and 6 bases at J; junction bases unmatched: 2. The CDR3 extends over 14 amino acids. CDR3: CASSFGTVNSPLHF. In DNA, the CDR3 is TGTGCCAGCAGTTTTGGGACAGTTAATTCACCCCTCCACTTT.

This chain uses TRBV5-1 with TRBJ2-3; 13 bases are a match to TRBD2. The CDR3 length is 16 residues. V lost 4 bases, J lost 1 base, and 3 bases stayed unmatched. CDR1 is SGHRS, CDR2 YFSETQ, per germline. For the CDR3, the DNA is TGCGCCAGCAGCATCGGGACTAGCGGGGGCACAGATACGCAGTATTTT. It encodes CASSIGTSGGTDTQYF.

This clone appeared a few times. The J gene is TRBJ1-1, the V gene TRBV15; D perhaps matches TRBD1 (6 bases). The CDR3 has 13 amino acids. V was trimmed by 1 base and J by 7 bases, leaving 10 bases between them. Germline V lookup: CDR1 LNHNV, CDR2 YYDKDF (reference sequence). This chain's CDR3 is CATSRAQGSEAFF. CDR3 sequence (DNA): TGTGCCACCAGCAGAGCTCAGGGGAGTGAAGCTTTCTTT.

The V and J genes are TRBV6-2 or TRBV6-3 and TRBJ2-1; tentatively, D is TRBD2 (5 bases). The CDR3 sequence is 12 residues long. The germline CDR1 and CDR2 sequences are MNHEY and SVGEGT. Deletions cut 5 bases from V and 16 bases from J, with 18 bases between. The CDR3, as DNA: TGTGCCAGCAGTCCCTACGCGGGCTCTGTATTCTTC. Translation gives CASSPYAGSVFF.

The table lists this clone with a few counts. The chain carries TRBV7-2 and TRBJ2-3; TRBD2 matches at 10 bases. The CDR3 contains 16 residues. CDR1 and CDR2 from the germline V gene are SGHTA and FQGNSA. Trimming took 5 bases from V and 2 from J; bases not matched to a gene: 7. CDR3 coding DNA: TGTGCCAGCAGCCCCCCGACTAGCGGGTACACAGATACGCAGTATTTT. It yields the protein CASSPPTSGYTDTQYF.